The source of this T cell receptor beta chain is a study of vaccination effects on CD4 cells after COVID-19. Before any sequencing was done, the ViraFEST assay used viral peptide pools to expand antigen-specific CD4+ T cells. Upon completion of under eleven days in culture, CD4+ T cells were isolated. By PCR, the person was confirmed to have had SARS-CoV-2 infection between March and December 2020. Looked up from germline, CDR1 is SGHVS and CDR2 is FQNEAQ. Trimming cost V 1 base and J 0 bases, with 9 bases left between them. The CDR3 spans 15 residues. Repertoires were generated with immunoSEQ multiplex PCR, while TCRdb's copy carries only in-frame clones and drops some. The sample consists of around 40,000 clones, roughly four fifths of them appearing once. This clone was recorded a few times. The antigen remains unidentified.

This TCR was recovered from a human donor who had a prior SARS-CoV-2 infection. This rearrangement joins TRBV7-8 to TRBJ1-1; D gene unclear. The input for sequencing was CD4+ T cells from PBMCs cultured with a peptide pool, taken before COVID-19 vaccination. The DNA of the CDR3 is TGTGCCAGCAGCTTAGTTGGAACAATGAACACTGAAGCTTTCTTT. Translating it yields CASSLVGTMNTEAFF.